This TCR beta chain came from a study of blood T cell repertoires in COVID-19. The CDR3 runs 14 residues. Germline V gene lookup returns CDR1 MNHEY and CDR2 SVGEGT. Trimming pared 4 bases from V and 0 bases from J, leaving 9 bases between. In the original processing: Amplification of reference gene primers provided the estimated nucleated cell counts. The method was immunoSEQ multiplex PCR; TCRdb's version includes in-frame clones alone and lacks a portion of them. V and J calls and clone size are as listed in that table; D and trimming were resolved from the DNA. The sample consists of hundreds of thousands of clones, about nine tenths of them appearing once.

Sequenced input: peripheral blood. V and J are TRBV6-2 or TRBV6-3 and TRBJ1-1, with D maybe TRBD1 (6 bases). This clonotype originated in a woman between 50 and 59 years old who had recovered from COVID-19. The DNA of the CDR3 is TGTGCCAGCAGTTTAAGGGGGATGAACACTGAAGCTTTCTTT. It is translated as CASSLRGMNTEAFF.